The 10 T cell receptor beta chains below come from one sample, sequenced in a study of shared clonotypes between healthy human individuals. TCRdb keeps only in-frame clones here, not all; method: immunoSEQ multiplex PCR. The table lists 2 million to 2.5 million clones, 80% to 95% of them singletons. Material: naive CD4+ T cells from PBMCs. This sample's subset: CD45RA+ positively selected. These receptors were obtained from a man between 18 and 35 years old in good health. Some clones in this sample may be carry-over from other donors' samples.

The rearrangement links TRBV6-6 to TRBJ2-7, with 11 bases matching TRBD2. This CDR3 comprises 16 residues. V was pared by 5 bases and J by 5 bases, with 11 bases of the junction left unmatched. Looked up from germline, CDR1 is MNHNY and CDR2 is SVGAGI (reference sequence). Here the CDR3 reads CASSQGVAGGQNEQYF. For the CDR3, the DNA is TGTGCCAGCAGTCAAGGCGTAGCGGGAGGGCAGAACGAGCAGTACTTC.

The chain joins TRBV27 to TRBJ2-1, with D unresolved. There are 14 residues in the CDR3. CDR1 is MNHEY, CDR2 SMNVEV, per germline (reference sequence). Trimming stripped 6 bases from V and 1 base from J, with 10 bases between. The CDR3 nucleotides are TGTGCCAGCAGGCTTCCGGCGTCCTACAATGAGCAGTTCTTC. Translation gives CASRLPASYNEQFF.

The DNA of the CDR3 is TGTGCCAGCAGTCCCTACGACTCTGGGGCCAACGTCCTGACTTTC. Translation: CASSPYDSGANVLTF. The chain employs TRBV27 and TRBJ2-6; D is uncertain. Germline V gene data show CDR1 as MNHEY and CDR2 as SMNVEV (reference sequence). V was clipped by 5 bases and J by 0 bases, with 8 bases between them. CDR3 length: 15 residues.

This chain uses TRBV9 with TRBJ1-2; maybe TRBD1 (6 bases). This CDR3 is 15 amino acids long. Germline V CDR1 and CDR2: SGDLS, YYNGEE. V dropped 0 bases and J dropped 6 bases, with 15 bases sitting between them. For the CDR3, the DNA is TGTGCCAGCAGCGTAGTCCGTCAGGGGTCCGATGGCTACACCTTC. Protein sequence: CASSVVRQGSDGYTF.

Concerning this clone: In the same sample, other DNA sequences code for this CDR3. V usage is TRBV29-1 and J usage is TRBJ2-3; 7 nucleotides match TRBD1. Germline V lookup: CDR1 SQVTM, CDR2 ANQGSEA. Trimming took 6 bases from V and 1 from J; bases not matched to a gene: 1. This CDR3 has 12 amino acids. CDR3 sequence (DNA): TGCAGCGTAGGACAGGGCACAGATACGCAGTATTTT. Its translation is CSVGQGTDTQYF.

V and J are TRBV28 and TRBJ2-5; D uncertain. Per the germline V gene, CDR1 is MDHEN and CDR2 is SYDVKM. Trimming removed 4 bases from V and 4 bases from J, with 13 bases in between. The CDR3 is 14 amino acids. The CDR3 region is CASSSPGQRETQYF. As DNA, the CDR3 is TGTGCCAGCAGTTCGCCGGGCCAACGAGAGACCCAGTACTTC.

This clone turned up a few times. This rearrangement joins TRBV19 to TRBJ2-6; D gene uncertain. CDR1 and CDR2 (germline): LNHDA, SQIVND (reference sequence). Between the trimmed V and J ends, which lost 1 base and 0 bases, there was a span of 4 bases. This CDR3 region has 15 residues. Here the CDR3 reads CASSIGSSGANVLTF. In nucleotides, the CDR3 is TGTGCCAGTAGTATAGGGAGCTCTGGGGCCAACGTCCTGACTTTC.

Concerning this clone itself: In the same sample, other DNA sequences code for this CDR3. This chain joins TRBV2 and TRBJ1-4; D is unresolved. The CDR3 length is 14 residues. Germline V gives CDR1 SNHLY, CDR2 FYNNEI. V shed 1 base and J shed 2 bases, with 5 bases lying between them. The CDR3 DNA sequence: TGTGCCAGCAGTGAAGGTCCCACTAATGAAAAACTGTTTTTT. It specifies CASSEGPTNEKLFF.

This clone was detected only once. The V gene is TRBV29-1, the J gene TRBJ2-7; D is uncertain. The length of the CDR3 is 12 residues. Germline CDR1 is SQVTM and CDR2 is ANQGSEA. Trimming left V 7 bases short and J 4 bases short, with 14 bases between. The CDR3 bases are TGCAGCGCAGAAAGCGACCGATACGAGCAGTACTTC. Protein product: CSAESDRYEQYF.

V gene TRBV5-1 combines with J gene TRBJ2-6; D is undetermined. The CDR3 has 16 residues. Trimming stripped 4 bases from V and 4 bases from J, with 15 bases between. Looked up from germline, CDR1 is SGHRS and CDR2 is YFSETQ. As DNA, the CDR3 is TGCGCCAGCAGCCCCTTTGGCCAGCCAGGGGCCAACGTCCTGACTTTC. It translates to CASSPFGQPGANVLTF.